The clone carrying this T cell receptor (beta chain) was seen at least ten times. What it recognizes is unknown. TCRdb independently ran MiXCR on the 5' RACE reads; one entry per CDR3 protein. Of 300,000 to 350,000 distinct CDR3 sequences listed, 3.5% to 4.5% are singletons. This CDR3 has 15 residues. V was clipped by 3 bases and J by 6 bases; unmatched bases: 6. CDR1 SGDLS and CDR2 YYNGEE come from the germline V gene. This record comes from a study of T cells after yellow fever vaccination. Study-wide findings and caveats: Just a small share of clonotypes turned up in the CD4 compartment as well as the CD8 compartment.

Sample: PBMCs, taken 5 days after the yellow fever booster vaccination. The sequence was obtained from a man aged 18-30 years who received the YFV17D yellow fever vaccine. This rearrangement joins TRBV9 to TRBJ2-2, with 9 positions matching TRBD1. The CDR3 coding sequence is TGTGCCAGCAGCGGAACAGGGGGCGCCCCCGGGGAGCTGTTTTTT. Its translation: CASSGTGGAPGELFF.